A selection of T cell receptor beta chains follows, all from one sample in a study of T cells in Graves' hyperthyroidism and ophthalmopathy. TCRdb re-called the multiplex PCR reads through MiXCR, storing one row per CDR3 protein. The sample lists hundreds of thousands of distinct CDR3 sequences, around 20% occurring once. Sequenced sample: blood. The receptor source for this set is a man aged 25-45 years with Graves' ophthalmopathy. Each CDR3 is given with its conserved first and last residue. Each record gives: clone size, J gene, V gene, D gene, CDR3 protein, CDR3 DNA. D genes are given only for firm matches. Expanded clones are given a class, and other clones once, few, many or no size at all.

size: .; J: TRBJ2-3; V: TRBV27; D: .; CDR3: CASSFRTTTDTQYF; DNA: TGTGCCAGCAGTTTTAGGACAACGACAGATACGCAGTATTTT
size: .; J: TRBJ1-4; V: TRBV24-1; D: .; CDR3: CATAQGGANEKLFF; DNA: TGTGCCACCGCCCAAGGGGGGGCGAATGAAAAACTGTTTTTT
size: many; J: TRBJ2-5; V: TRBV6-1; D: .; CDR3: CASSTDREGGETQYF; DNA: TGTGCCAGCAGTACCGACAGGGAGGGGGGAGAGACCCAGTACTTC
size: .; J: TRBJ2-5; V: TRBV5-6; D: .; CDR3: CASSFQKTQYF; DNA: TGTGCCAGCAGCTTTCAGAAAACCCAGTACTTC
size: .; J: TRBJ2-3; V: TRBV20-1; D: TRBD2; CDR3: CSAEQFGRGSTDTQYF; DNA: TGCAGTGCCGAGCAATTCGGGCGGGGGAGCACAGATACGCAGTATTTT
size: .; J: TRBJ2-5; V: TRBV27; D: .; CDR3: CASSPLTSSETQYF; DNA: TGTGCCAGCAGTCCCCTGACAAGTAGCGAGACCCAGTACTTC
size: few; J: TRBJ2-7; V: TRBV7-9; D: .; CDR3: CASSFVDSYEQYF; DNA: TGTGCCAGCAGCTTCGTGGACAGCTATGAGCAGTACTTC
size: .; J: TRBJ2-2; V: TRBV5-4; D: .; CDR3: CASSDDSFTGELFF; DNA: TGTGCCAGCAGCGATGACAGTTTCACCGGGGAGCTGTTTTTT
size: many; J: TRBJ2-3; V: TRBV5-1; D: TRBD1; CDR3: CASSLPTGAGDTQYF; DNA: TGCGCCAGCAGCTTGCCCACAGGGGCGGGAGATACGCAGTATTTT
size: few; J: TRBJ2-1; V: TRBV7-6; D: TRBD2; CDR3: CASSQTSGPLNEQFF; DNA: TGTGCCAGCAGCCAGACTAGCGGGCCCCTTAATGAGCAGTTCTTC
size: .; J: TRBJ2-5; V: TRBV6-1; D: TRBD2; CDR3: CASSGAPSGSGQETQYF; DNA: TGTGCCAGCAGTGGTGCCCCGAGCGGGAGCGGGCAAGAGACCCAGTACTTC
size: few; J: TRBJ2-2; V: TRBV14; D: .; CDR3: CASSQLGGTVGELFF; DNA: TGTGCCAGCAGCCAACTCGGAGGGACGGTCGGGGAGCTGTTTTTT
size: .; J: TRBJ2-5; V: TRBV19; D: .; CDR3: CASSGGGAEWTQYF; DNA: TGTGCCAGTAGTGGAGGGGGCGCTGAGTGGACCCAGTACTTC
size: .; J: TRBJ2-1; V: TRBV6-1; D: TRBD1; CDR3: CASARDRGRYEQFF; DNA: TGTGCCAGCGCCCGGGACAGGGGGCGATATGAGCAGTTCTTC
size: many; J: TRBJ2-5; V: TRBV7-4; D: TRBD2; CDR3: CASSLERDPFEETQYF; DNA: TGTGCCAGCAGCTTAGAGCGGGACCCATTTGAAGAGACCCAGTACTTC
size: few; J: TRBJ1-4; V: TRBV20-1; D: .; CDR3: CSASRDFEKLFF; DNA: TGCAGTGCGTCAAGGGACTTTGAAAAACTGTTTTTT
size: few; J: TRBJ1-1; V: TRBV20-1; D: .; CDR3: CSASGRGSEAFF; DNA: TGCAGTGCTAGTGGCCGTGGATCTGAAGCTTTCTTT
size: .; J: TRBJ2-3; V: TRBV7-8; D: TRBD1; CDR3: CASSPTPGGDTQYF; DNA: TGTGCCAGCAGCCCAACTCCAGGGGGAGATACGCAGTATTTT
size: few; J: TRBJ2-5; V: TRBV3-1; D: .; CDR3: CASSPRDSPRETQYF; DNA: TGTGCCAGCTCCCCCCGGGACTCCCCCAGAGAGACCCAGTACTTC
size: .; J: TRBJ2-5; V: TRBV7-3; D: .; CDR3: CASSLLGGQETQYF; DNA: TGTGCCAGCAGCTTATTAGGAGGGCAAGAGACCCAGTACTTC